This T cell receptor (beta chain) originates from a study of cytomegalovirus exposure and HLA in healthy donors. Remarks on this clone: The antigen is unknown.

The CDR3 is 14 residues long. Unmatched junction bases numbered 4, after V lost 7 bases and J lost 3 bases. Germline values: CDR1 MNHNS, CDR2 SASEGT. Overall study findings and caveats: Productive status was seen about 90% or about 30% of the time for most TCR beta V segments in an earlier analysis.

Researchers ran the PCR with 60 Vbeta and 13 Jbeta primers. Measured with immunoSEQ multiplex PCR; TCRdb has only the in-frame clones, and not every one. This repertoire includes 200,000 to 250,000 clones. The sequence was obtained from a woman aged 25-40 years in good health and CMV-seropositive. The chain uses TRBV6-1 and TRBJ1-4, with 8 bases identical to TRBD1. What was sequenced was PBMCs. CDR3: CASTQGQANEKLFF. CDR3 sequence (DNA): TGTGCCAGCACCCAGGGACAGGCTAATGAAAAACTGTTTTTT.